The present T cell receptor (beta chain) was sequenced within a study of cytomegalovirus exposure and HLA in healthy donors. V lost 3 bases and J lost 5, with 16 bases in between. This CDR3 region has 15 residues. CDR1 LGHNA and CDR2 YSLEER come from the germline V gene. This clone was counted at least ten times. 13 Jbeta primers and 60 Vbeta primers were used for the PCR. Measured with immunoSEQ multiplex PCR; TCRdb has only the in-frame clones, and not every one. This sample yields more than 90,000 clones, of which 74% are seen a single time; around 4.9% belongs to the top ten. This TCR was recovered from a man aged 30-40 years in good health and CMV-seropositive. Sequenced: PBMCs. This chain joins TRBV4-3 and TRBJ1-1, with D hard to call. The CDR3 DNA follows: TGCGCCAGCAGCCATGGGAGGGCCGTTGGGACTGAAGCTTTCTTT. Translating it yields CASSHGRAVGTEAFF.